These 10 T cell receptor beta chains were all obtained from the same sample, sequenced in a study of blood T cell repertoires in COVID-19. The table came from immunoSEQ multiplex PCR; TCRdb's copy has only in-frame clones and leaves some out. Found here are 200,000 to 250,000 clones, approximately 84% of them singletons; the top ten hold approximately 5.9%. The sample was peripheral blood. The receptors stem from a man older than 75 with acute or convalescent COVID-19.

This clone appeared many times. J is TRBJ2-2 and V is TRBV29-1; D is possibly TRBD1 (5 bases). V dropped 5 bases and J dropped 3 bases, with 10 bases sitting between them. CDR1 SQVTM and CDR2 ANQGSEA come from the germline V gene. The CDR3 runs to 13 residues. CDR3 sequence: CSVTGHYTGELFF. The DNA of the CDR3 is TGCAGCGTTACCGGACATTACACCGGGGAGCTGTTTTTT.

This clone is a singleton in its sample. The J gene is TRBJ2-5, the V gene TRBV4-1, with TRBD2 identical over 11 bases. This CDR3 comprises 14 residues. V dropped 9 bases and J dropped 2; count of bases not matched to a gene: 5. Looked up from germline, CDR1 is MGHRA and CDR2 is YSYEKL. The CDR3 bases are TGCGCCAGATCACTAGCGGGAGAACAAGAGACCCAGTACTTC. It yields the protein CARSLAGEQETQYF.

This clone was picked up one time. The CDR3 loop is CASSLLTVNTEAFF. CDR3 in DNA: TGTGCCAGCAGTTTACTGACAGTGAACACTGAAGCTTTCTTT. V and J are TRBV27 and TRBJ1-1, with D possibly matching TRBD1 (5 bases). Trimming removed 2 bases at V and 0 bases at J, with 7 bases between. The CDR3 has 14 amino acids. The germline V gene has CDR1 MNHEY and CDR2 SMNVEV (reference sequence).

V is TRBV7-2 and J is TRBJ2-5; 7 bases map to TRBD2. The CDR3 has 15 amino acids. Germline assignment: CDR1 SGHTA and CDR2 FQGNSA. Trimming cost V 1 base and J 5 bases; bases outside gene matches: 7. In DNA form, the CDR3 reads TGTGCCAGCAGCTTAGACGGCGCGGGAGTCGAGACCCAGTACTTC. It is translated as CASSLDGAGVETQYF. The whole variable domain, filled in from reference TRBV7-2 and TRBJ2-5, reads GAGVSQSPSNKVTEKGKDVELRCDPISGHTALYWYRQSLGQGLEFLIYFQGNSAPDKSGLPSDRFSAERTGGSVSTLTIQRTQQEDSAVYLCASSLDGAGVETQYFGPGTRLLVL.

The chain employs TRBV7-8 and TRBJ1-1; the match to TRBD1 covers 12 bases. CDR1 is SGHVS, CDR2 FQNEAQ, per germline. There are 14 residues in the CDR3. The V segment lost 0 bases and the J segment 11 bases; nucleotides outside the gene matches: 4. DNA of the CDR3: TGTGCCAGCAGCTTAGCCGGGACAGGGGGCAGCGCTTTCTTT. As protein: CASSLAGTGGSAFF.

The genes are TRBV24-1 and TRBJ2-3; 7 bases are shared with TRBD1. V trimming: 9 bases; J trimming: 0 bases; junction bases outside the gene matches: 2. The CDR3 consists of 13 residues. Per the germline V gene, CDR1 is KGHDR and CDR2 is SFDVKD. The chain's CDR3 is CATGRGSTDTQYF. CDR3 sequence (DNA): TGTGCCACCGGCAGGGGGAGCACAGATACGCAGTATTTT.

This rearrangement joins TRBV10-2 to TRBJ2-3; 10 bases agree with TRBD2. Germline trimming cut 8 bases from V and 5 bases from J; bases unmatched to any gene: 16. Germline V gene lookup returns CDR1 WSHSY and CDR2 SAAADI. The CDR3 has 17 amino acids. CDR3 DNA: TGCGCCAGCTCTCGTGGGGTAGCGGGAGGCCTTGGAGATACGCAGTATTTT. Residues: CASSRGVAGGLGDTQYF.

The chain has TRBV5-4 and TRBJ2-1; TRBD1 agrees at 7 bases. Germline-derived CDR1 and CDR2 are SGHNT and YYREEE (reference sequence). With 0 bases clipped from V and 4 bases from J, the junction kept 7 bases outside the gene matches. This CDR3 is built from 16 residues. In DNA, the CDR3 is TGTGCCAGCAGCTTGGGTGGGACAGTCCTTTACAATGAGCAGTTCTTC. Protein: CASSLGGTVLYNEQFF.

The chain joins TRBV18 to TRBJ1-3; D remains ambiguous. V shed 1 base and J shed 4 bases, with 8 bases lying between them. CDR1 is KGHSH and CDR2 is LQKENI in the germline V gene. This CDR3 has 14 residues. DNA for the CDR3: TGTGCCAGCTCACCACAAACTACGGGAAACACCATATATTTT. Translating it yields CASSPQTTGNTIYF.

This chain uses TRBV3-1 (or the pseudogene TRBV3-2) with TRBJ2-2; the match to TRBD2 covers 11 bases. CDR3 length: 18 residues. After removal of 2 bases from V and 5 bases from J, the junction contained 10 bases not matched to a gene. The germline gives CDR1 LGHDT, CDR2 YNNKEL (reference sequence). The CDR3 nucleotides read TGTGCCAGCAGCCAAAGAGGGGGTACTAGCGGGAGAACCGGGGAGCTGTTTTTT. As protein: CASSQRGGTSGRTGELFF.